One T cell receptor beta chain is described in this entry. The CDR3 is 14 amino acids. V was shortened by 0 bases and J by 9 bases, with 15 bases between the two germline ends. Germline CDR1 reads SGDLS; CDR2 reads YYNGEE. The data derive from a study of radiation and T cells in renal cell carcinoma. Time point reported: blood 4 weeks post-SBRT, at nephrectomy. Documented treatment: 15 Gy SBRT to primary tumor, nephrectomy 4 weeks later. Clones were sequenced by immunoSEQ multiplex PCR, and TCRdb holds only the in-frame ones, with some missing. The table lists tens of thousands of clones, around four fifths of them singletons, with 9.4% in the top ten.

The chain employs TRBV9 and TRBJ1-2; D uncertain. The sample here was blood, taken from a patient whose treatment included radiotherapy and nephrectomy. The source is a man aged 45-65 years with renal cell carcinoma. CDR3 DNA sequence: TGTGCCAGCAGCGTAGCGCGGGAATCTTCAAGCTACACCTTC. It codes for CASSVARESSSYTF. Using reference TRBV9 and TRBJ1-2 for the parts outside the CDR3, the full variable domain is DSGVTQTPKHLITATGQRVTLRCSPRSGDLSVYWYQQSLDQGLQFLIQYYNGEERAKGNILERFSAQQFPDLHSELNLSSLELGDSALYFCASSVARESSSYTFGSGTRLTVV.